This TCR beta chain is from a study of cytomegalovirus exposure and HLA in healthy donors. V gave up 5 bases and J gave up 2 bases, with 12 bases separating them. This CDR3 has 14 residues. The V gene's germline CDR1 is SGHTA and CDR2 FQGTGA. The PCR used 60 Vbeta and 13 Jbeta primers. Assay used: immunoSEQ multiplex PCR; TCRdb lists only in-frame clones, some missing. Among hundreds of thousands of clones listed, about 81% were seen once. Sequencing used PBMCs. The J gene is TRBJ1-2, the V gene TRBV7-3; perhaps TRBD1 as D (5 bases). The receptor's source is a man aged 35 to 55 in good health and CMV-seropositive. This chain's CDR3 is CASSQGGRNYGYTF. The CDR3 region has the DNA TGTGCCAGCAGCCAGGGCGGCAGAAACTATGGCTACACCTTC.